This T cell receptor (beta chain) is from a study of blood T cell repertoires in COVID-19 (dated by TCRdb to 2018 to 2021). Context from the whole study: The collaborator samples originated in the United States, Italy and Spain and spanned the acute and convalescent phases of COVID-19. The material from the prospective study consisted of cDNA or gDNA derived from T cells, B-cell-depleted T cells, or PBMCs. Subjects who had been exposed to COVID-19, were actively infected with it, or had recovered from it provided the deeply sampled blood TCRbeta repertoires that made up the dataset. A freely available public database, intended as a resource for researchers studying the immune response to SARS-CoV-2, is where the repertoires were released. Samples came from the ongoing ImmuneRACE study (first 160 participants) plus 1,254 subjects from 6 global collaborators. A de-identified subject ID, COVID-19 status, age in years and sex were almost always included in the sample metadata. Where available, HLA class I and class II types were obtained from metadata supplied by the sample provider rather than from assay-based typing. Study-wide conclusions, independent of this receptor: Clinical and demographic metadata were provided uncurated, with the amount varying by source and participant.

The immunoSEQ Assay, a bias-controlled multiplex PCR, was used to amplify TCRbeta CDR3 regions from genomic DNA. The study's own analysis went as follows. The number of nucleated cells in each sample was estimated from the amplification of reference gene primers within the assay. To quantify the absolute abundance of each unique TCRbeta CDR3 rearrangement, sequence reads were collapsed and filtered. For each sample, productive Simpson clonality was calculated as the square root of Simpson's diversity index over productive rearrangements. In its TCRdb copy, this immuneACCESS table keeps in-frame sequences only and misses some clones. Where compared with another copy, unresolved V genes explain less than half of these, and the others have no known cause. V and J calls and clone size are copied from that table; D and trimming were computed from the DNA. The sample records approximately 250,000 clones, under 90% of which are singletons. 4.1% of the sample belongs to the ten largest clones.

Its CDR3 holds 14 amino acids, cysteine through phenylalanine. The only DNA kept is the CDR3, 42 bases in frame from the first base. V and J lose 1 base and 7 bases, and a span of 13 bases separates them. The germline V gene supplies CDR1 SGHTA and CDR2 FQGNSA. In the prospective study, participants were roughly 18 to 95 years old, resided in about two dozen geographic areas of the United States, and were enrolled through a virtual design. Cohort assignment in the prospective study relied on participant-reported clinical history from a screening survey and a study questionnaire. In the prospective study, mobile phlebotomists collected whole blood, serum and a nasopharyngeal or oropharyngeal swab from each participant. Participants in the prospective study had the option to provide additional blood draws and questionnaires over an approximately 2-month period. Before DNA extraction, prospective study blood samples were shipped either frozen or at room temperature.

Remarks on this clone: The antigen this receptor binds is unknown. The record has no base qualities; no much larger clone is one base away.

The chain was built from TRBV7-2 and TRBJ2-5; a tentative D call is TRBD2 (6 bases match). The sequencing sample was made of PBMCs or T cells enriched from blood (not recorded which). The receptor's source is a man aged 25 to 40 with acute COVID-19. The CDR3 in this case is CASSLDLRDGTQYF. The sequenced DNA: TGTGCCAGCAGCTTAGACCTGCGGGACGGGACCCAGTACTTC. The full variable domain, with segments outside the CDR3 supplied by the reference TRBV7-2 and TRBJ2-5 proteins, appears as GAGVSQSPSNKVTEKGKDVELRCDPISGHTALYWYRQSLGQGLEFLIYFQGNSAPDKSGLPSDRFSAERTGGSVSTLTIQRTQQEDSAVYLCASSLDLRDGTQYFGPGTRLLVL.